This T cell receptor (beta chain) derives from a study of T cells in Graves' hyperthyroidism and ophthalmopathy. V shed 3 bases and J 10 bases; nucleotides not matched to a gene: 8. CDR3 length equals 13 residues. This clonotype came up a few times. The TCR beta CDR3 regions underwent amplification using RNA transcripts as the source. The HTBI primer set drove a first-round RT-PCR of the TCR CDR3. TCRdb reprocessed the multiplex PCR reads via MiXCR and lists one record per CDR3 protein. The sample includes about 640,000 distinct CDR3 sequences, 20% of them seen just once. The sample consisted of blood. The chain uses TRBV12-3 or TRBV12-4 and TRBJ1-1, with TRBD1 identical over 7 bases. The TCR was taken from a man aged 25-45 years with Graves' ophthalmopathy. The CDR3 protein is CASSFQHRDRAFF. DNA of the CDR3: TGTGCCAGCAGTTTCCAACACCGGGACAGAGCTTTCTTT.